Detailed here is one T cell receptor (beta chain). Its target is unknown. Deletions cut 0 bases from V and 1 base from J, with 10 bases between. The CDR3 totals 15 residues. Germline V gives CDR1 SGHRS, CDR2 YFSETQ. This sample is drawn from a study of cytomegalovirus exposure and HLA in healthy donors. The study's findings and limits: Associated with HLA alleles at 0.05 false discovery rate in a later analysis were 16,951 TCR beta sequences. A later analysis reportedly found fewer N-insertions in an Asian-associated ancestry cluster than the roughly 680-donor mean.

Vbeta (60) and Jbeta (13) primers were used in the PCR. The protocol was immunoSEQ multiplex PCR, while the TCRdb copy is restricted to in-frame clones and leaves out a portion. Here the sample spans 150,000 to 200,000 clones, less than 85% being singletons. Sequenced material: PBMCs. This chain joins TRBV5-1 and TRBJ1-1, with D maybe TRBD1 (5 bases). This receptor was obtained from a male donor in good health and CMV-seronegative. CDR3 amino acids: CASSLGRQTNTEAFF. The CDR3 bases are TGCGCCAGCAGCTTGGGGCGACAGACGAACACTGAAGCTTTCTTT.